The subject of this entry is one TCR beta chain. A second PCR, run for about 6 to 11 cycles, used a sample-barcoded 5' primer plus a J-beta primer mix. MiXCR, run by TCRdb on the 5' RACE reads, gives a single entry per CDR3 protein. This table has approximately 1.5 million distinct CDR3 sequences, around 36% appearing once. These data originate in a study of blood T cells in healthy people across ages. Germline CDR1 reads DFQATT; CDR2 reads SNEGSKA (reference sequence). The CDR3 sequence is 14 residues long. Trimming left V 5 bases short and J 0 bases short, with 10 bases between. Specimen: blood. This TCR derives from a woman under 40 in good health. V usage is TRBV20-1 and J usage is TRBJ2-2; D uncertain. DNA for the CDR3: TGCAGTGCTCCACCTCCCGCGAACACCGGGGAGCTGTTTTTT. Translated: CSAPPPANTGELFF.